The 28 T cell receptor beta chains below all came from one sample that was sequenced in a study of CD8 T cells in ankylosing spondylitis. Whole-study findings and limits: It appeared that ankylosing spondylitis blood was characterized by a TCR beta motif of roughly 8 highly homologous variants.

TCRdb reprocessed the 5' RACE reads via MiXCR and lists one record per CDR3 protein. This sample yields hundreds of thousands of distinct CDR3 sequences, of which approximately 26% are seen a single time; roughly 0.9% belongs to the top ten. For these TCRs, the target antigens are not known. Sample: blood, either unsorted or a sorted T cell fraction (not recorded which). Receptors were obtained from a male donor with ankylosing spondylitis.

The genes are TRBV11-3 and TRBJ2-1, with D possibly being TRBD2 (5 bases). Per the germline V gene, CDR1 is SGHNT and CDR2 is YENEEA. This CDR3 region has 14 residues. V was cut by 1 base and J by 8 bases, with 12 bases left in between. CDR3 coding DNA: TGTGCCAGCAGCTTAGGCGCTAGCAGCGATGAGCAGTTCTTC. Translated, it gives CASSLGASSDEQFF.

The V and J genes are TRBV11-2 and TRBJ2-1; either TRBD1 or TRBD2 may fit D (5 bases each). This CDR3 region has 15 residues. The ends were cut back, 4 bases at V and 4 bases at J, with 14 bases in the middle. In germline, CDR1 is SGHAT, CDR2 FQNNGV. The CDR3, as DNA: TGTGCCAGCAGCTCCAGCGGACAAATTTACAATGAGCAGTTCTTC. This encodes CASSSSGQIYNEQFF.

The V call is TRBV3-1, the J call TRBJ1-6; maybe TRBD1 (6 bases). The CDR3 is 15 residues long. Germline CDR1 is LGHDT and CDR2 is YNNKEL (reference sequence). The V and J ends lost 5 bases and 9 bases respectively, with 17 bases between them. Written as DNA, the CDR3 is TGTGCCAGCAGCTTGGCCGGGACAAAAGCTTCACCCCTCCACTTT. It codes for CASSLAGTKASPLHF.

V is TRBV20-1 and J is TRBJ1-3; D is undetermined. Germline lookup yields CDR1 DFQATT and CDR2 SNEGSKA (reference sequence). V lost 4 bases to trimming and J lost 4 bases, with 8 bases between them. The CDR3 runs 12 residues. CDR3: CSAIGRGNTIYF. Here the CDR3 DNA reads TGCAGTGCTATAGGCAGAGGAAACACCATATATTTT.

CDR3 sequence reads: CSATGGSNQPQHF. CDR3 nucleotides: TGCAGTGCTACTGGTGGTAGCAATCAGCCCCAGCATTTT. The V gene is TRBV20-1, the J gene TRBJ1-5; D unresolved. V lost 4 bases to trimming and J lost 0 bases, with 7 bases between them. CDR1 and CDR2 from the germline V gene are DFQATT and SNEGSKA (reference sequence). The CDR3 is 13 residues long.

This chain uses TRBV5-1 with TRBJ2-1; D may be TRBD1 (6 bases). With 3 bases removed from V and 6 bases from J, the gap between germline ends came to 10 bases. From germline, CDR1 is SGHRS and CDR2 YFSETQ. The CDR3 covers 13 residues. The chain's CDR3 is CASSSGTINEQFF. CDR3 coding DNA: TGCGCCAGCAGCTCTGGGACAATCAATGAGCAGTTCTTC.

The chain has TRBV5-1 and TRBJ2-5; D could derive from TRBD1 or TRBD2 (5 bases each). CDR3 length: 14 amino acids. Germline loops: CDR1 SGHRS, CDR2 YFSETQ. The V end lost 7 bases, the J end lost 2 bases, and 15 bases lay between the germline ends. CDR3 in DNA: TGCGCCAGCTTCTCCGGGACGGCGCAAGAGACCCAGTACTTC. Residues: CASFSGTAQETQYF.

This chain joins TRBV9 and TRBJ1-2; D call uncertain. The CDR3 has 13 residues. Looked up from germline, CDR1 is SGDLS and CDR2 is YYNGEE. The V end lost 0 bases, the J end lost 8 bases, and 11 bases lay between the germline ends. CDR3 bases: TGTGCCAGCAGCGTAGCAAGTTTCTCCGGCTACACCTTC. It translates to CASSVASFSGYTF.

The table lists this clonotype with many counts. This rearrangement joins TRBV20-1 to TRBJ2-5; 11 bases align to TRBD1. This CDR3 comprises 14 residues. The V gene's germline CDR1 is DFQATT and CDR2 SNEGSKA (reference sequence). With V trimmed by 5 bases and J by 6 bases, 8 bases remained unmatched. Here the CDR3 reads CSAEDRGRTKTQYF. The CDR3 DNA follows: TGCAGTGCTGAGGACAGGGGGCGCACGAAGACCCAGTACTTC.

The V gene is TRBV19, the J gene TRBJ1-1; possibly TRBD1 for D (6 bases). The CDR3 contains 15 residues. V was trimmed by 9 bases and J by 0 bases, leaving 17 bases between them. Germline V gene lookup returns CDR1 LNHDA and CDR2 SQIVND (reference sequence). The CDR3 nucleotides read TGTGCCAGCCTCCCTCGGACAGCAATGAACACTGAAGCTTTCTTT. Amino acid sequence: CASLPRTAMNTEAFF.

This chain uses TRBV12-3 or TRBV12-4 with TRBJ1-6; D is possibly TRBD1 (5 bases). The CDR3 runs to 12 residues. V dropped 9 bases and J dropped 10 bases, with 13 bases sitting between them. CDR3 sequence reads: CASRGVYSPLHF. The DNA for the CDR3 is TGTGCCAGTCGGGGGGTTTACTCACCCCTCCACTTT.

The chain carries TRBV4-1 and TRBJ2-1, with 7 bases lining up with TRBD2. Germline V gene lookup returns CDR1 MGHRA and CDR2 YSYEKL. Losses at the gene ends were 1 base for V and 4 bases for J; bases not matched to a gene: 7. The length of the CDR3 is 16 residues. The CDR3 sequence: CASSQASREVYNEQFF. The DNA for the CDR3 is TGCGCCAGCAGCCAAGCCTCCCGGGAGGTTTACAATGAGCAGTTCTTC.

This clonotype came up a few times. This sequence joins TRBV5-1 and TRBJ2-7; TRBD2 matches at 10 bases. This CDR3 spans 14 amino acids. The ends lost 2 bases at V and 7 bases at J; junction bases unmatched: 6. The germline V gene encodes CDR1 SGHRS and CDR2 YFSETQ. The CDR3 DNA reads TGCGCCAGCAGCTTAACTAGCGGGATGGGTGAGCAGTACTTC. Encoded protein: CASSLTSGMGEQYF.

The sample holds a few counts of this clonotype. The rearrangement uses TRBV14 and TRBJ2-1; 11 bases map to TRBD2. The CDR3 totals 16 residues. With 4 bases clipped from V and 4 bases from J, the junction kept 6 bases outside the gene matches. In germline, CDR1 is SGHDN, CDR2 FVKESK. In DNA form, the CDR3 reads TGTGCCAGCAGCCGGGCTAGCGGGAGGATATACAATGAGCAGTTCTTC. This sequence encodes CASSRASGRIYNEQFF.

This clonotype was counted between two and nine times. The V and J genes are TRBV4-2 and TRBJ2-1; 7 nucleotides match TRBD2. The CDR3 consists of 16 residues. Germline assignment: CDR1 LGHNA and CDR2 YNFKEQ. The trim removed 4 bases at V and 2 bases at J, leaving 8 bases unmatched. This CDR3 is CASSLASGDTYNEQFF. CDR3 DNA sequence: TGTGCCAGCAGCCTAGCTAGCGGAGATACCTACAATGAGCAGTTCTTC.

This clonotype was detected only a few times. The chain uses TRBV6-1 and TRBJ1-1; 8 bases fit TRBD1. The CDR3 runs to 14 residues. The V and J ends lost 6 bases and 4 bases, in that order; junction bases with no gene match: 7. Germline V gene lookup returns CDR1 MNHNS and CDR2 SASEGT. The CDR3 is CASRDRVGGTEAFF. The CDR3 bases are TGTGCCAGCAGGGACAGGGTTGGTGGCACTGAAGCTTTCTTT.

This clonotype occurred once. J is TRBJ2-3 and V is TRBV11-3, with D possibly matching TRBD2 (6 bases). CDR3 size: 14 residues. The germline CDR1 and CDR2 sequences are SGHNT and YENEEA. V was trimmed by 0 bases and J by 6 bases, leaving 10 bases between them. CDR3: CASSLDPGVDTQYF. As DNA, the CDR3 is TGTGCCAGCAGCTTAGATCCGGGGGTCGATACGCAGTATTTT.

The chain recombines TRBV5-1 with TRBJ2-4; D may be TRBD2 (6 bases). Per germline, CDR1 SGHRS and CDR2 YFSETQ. V was pared by 0 bases and J by 1 base, with 11 bases between. This CDR3 is 16 amino acids long. CDR3 protein: CASSLVGRGAKNIQYF. DNA for the CDR3: TGCGCCAGCAGCTTGGTAGGCCGGGGGGCCAAAAACATTCAGTACTTC.

This chain joins TRBV3-1 and TRBJ1-1, with D perhaps TRBD1 (5 bases). CDR3 length: 13 amino acids. From germline, CDR1 is LGHDT and CDR2 YNNKEL (reference sequence). The germline V and J ends were trimmed by 1 base and 8 bases, with 11 bases remaining between them. CDR3 sequence (DNA): TGTGCCAGCAGCCAAGGCGGGGCTGGGGAAGCTTTCTTT. This gives the protein CASSQGGAGEAFF. The entire variable domain, with the rest obtained from reference TRBV3-1 and TRBJ1-1, is as follows: DTAVSQTPKYLVTQMGNDKSIKCEQNLGHDTMYWYKQDSKKFLKIMFSYNNKELIINETVPNRFSPKSPDKAHLNLHINSLELGDSAVYFCASSQGGAGEAFFGQGTRLTVV.

V gene TRBV5-1 combines with J gene TRBJ1-4, with D unclear. This CDR3 has 13 residues. V was pared by 0 bases and J by 5 bases, with 5 bases between. The germline V gene encodes CDR1 SGHRS and CDR2 YFSETQ. The CDR3 coding sequence is TGCGCCAGCAGCTTGGACCCCAATGAAAAACTGTTTTTT. It translates to CASSLDPNEKLFF.

The chain employs TRBV12-3 or TRBV12-4 and TRBJ2-1, with TRBD2 identical over 9 bases. The CDR3 runs 15 residues. The junction had 7 bases not matched to a gene; V was cut back by 6 bases and J by 4 bases. The DNA of the CDR3 is TGTGCCAGCAGCCCTGGACTAGCGCTTTACAATGAGCAGTTCTTC. This codes for CASSPGLALYNEQFF.

V usage is TRBV15 and J usage is TRBJ2-3; TRBD2 matches 11 bases. Germline CDR1 and CDR2: LNHNV and YYDKDF (reference sequence). This CDR3 is built from 16 residues. V lost 4 bases to trimming and J lost 5 bases; unmatched junction nucleotides: 8. CDR3 coding DNA: TGTGCCACCAGCAAAGGTAGCGGGAGGGCCGTAGATACGCAGTATTTT. Protein sequence: CATSKGSGRAVDTQYF.

The J gene is TRBJ1-1, the V gene TRBV5-1, with 11 positions matching TRBD1. Looked up from germline, CDR1 is SGHRS and CDR2 is YFSETQ. Trimming cost V 7 bases and J 4 bases; bases outside gene matches: 9. CDR3 length: 15 amino acids. CDR3 loop: CASGRTGGVSTEAFF. CDR3 bases: TGCGCCAGCGGACGGACAGGGGGCGTGAGCACTGAAGCTTTCTTT.

The chain employs TRBV6-5 and TRBJ2-5; D unresolved. Germline CDR1 reads MNHEY; CDR2 reads SVGAGI. Trimming stripped 7 bases from V and 3 bases from J, with 6 bases between. There are 11 residues in the CDR3. CDR3 DNA sequence: TGTGCCAGCACCTTTAAAGAGACCCAGTACTTC. Protein: CASTFKETQYF.

The chain couples TRBV20-1 to TRBJ1-1; tentative D call: TRBD1 (5 bases). This CDR3 has 13 amino acids. CDR1 is DFQATT, CDR2 SNEGSKA, per germline (reference sequence). V was shortened by 3 bases and J by 6 bases, with 14 bases between the two germline ends. CDR3 amino acids: CSARARGGAEAFF. The CDR3 DNA sequence: TGCAGTGCTAGGGCACGCGGAGGGGCTGAAGCTTTCTTT.

This clonotype was recorded a few times. The CDR3 reads CSVRLAGDGELFF. The CDR3 DNA sequence: TGCAGCGTGCGACTAGCGGGAGACGGGGAGCTGTTTTTT. The chain links TRBV29-1 to TRBJ2-2; 12 positions agree with TRBD2. V shed 6 bases and J 7 bases; nucleotides not matched to a gene: 3. CDR1 is SQVTM, CDR2 ANQGSEA, per germline. There are 13 residues in the CDR3.

This rearrangement joins TRBV20-1 to TRBJ2-2; tentatively, D is TRBD1 (5 bases). The germline V gene has CDR1 DFQATT and CDR2 SNEGSKA (reference sequence). The germline V and J ends were trimmed by 3 bases and 4 bases, with 9 bases remaining between them. CDR3 length: 13 residues. CDR3 nucleotide sequence: TGCAGTGCTAGCCAGGGTGGCACCGGGGAGCTGTTTTTT. This encodes CSASQGGTGELFF.

This clonotype was seen a handful of times. The V gene is TRBV5-1, the J gene TRBJ1-1; 8 nucleotides align to TRBD1. The V gene end was trimmed by 2 bases and the J gene end by 4 bases; junction bases not matched to a gene: 7. The CDR3 has 15 residues. From germline, CDR1 is SGHRS and CDR2 YFSETQ. CDR3 loop: CASSLFQGASTEAFF. The CDR3 bases are TGCGCCAGCAGCTTATTTCAGGGGGCGAGCACTGAAGCTTTCTTT.